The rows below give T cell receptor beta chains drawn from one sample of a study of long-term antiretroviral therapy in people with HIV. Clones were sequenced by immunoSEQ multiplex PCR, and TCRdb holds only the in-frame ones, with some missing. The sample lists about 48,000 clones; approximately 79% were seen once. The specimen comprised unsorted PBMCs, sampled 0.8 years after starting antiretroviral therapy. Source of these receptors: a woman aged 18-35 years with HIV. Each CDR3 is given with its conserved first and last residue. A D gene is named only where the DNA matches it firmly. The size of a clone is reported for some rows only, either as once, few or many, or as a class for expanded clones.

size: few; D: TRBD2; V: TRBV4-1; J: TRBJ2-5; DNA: TGCGCCAGCAGCCAAGGGCTAGCGGAAGAGACCCAGTACTTC; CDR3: CASSQGLAEETQYF
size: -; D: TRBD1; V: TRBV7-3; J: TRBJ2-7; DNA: TGTGCCAGCAGCCTCCTCGGACAGGGGACCTACGAGCAGTACTTC; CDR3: CASSLLGQGTYEQYF
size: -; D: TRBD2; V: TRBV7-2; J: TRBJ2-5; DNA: TGTGCCAGCAGCCTAGTCCCTCGAGCGGGAGTATGGGAGACCCAGTACTTC; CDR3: CASSLVPRAGVWETQYF
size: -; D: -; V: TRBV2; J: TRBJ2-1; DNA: TGTGCCAGCAAGAGGGAGTACGGAAGCTCCTACAATGAGCAGTTCTTC; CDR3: CASKREYGSSYNEQFF
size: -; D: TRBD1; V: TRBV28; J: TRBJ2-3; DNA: TGTGCCAGCAGTCAGGGGGACACTGGACCGCAGTATTTT; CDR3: CASSQGDTGPQYF
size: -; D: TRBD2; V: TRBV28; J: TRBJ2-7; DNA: TGTGCCGGGCGGGCTAGCGGGAGGGGAATCGACGAGCAGTACTTC; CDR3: CAGRASGRGIDEQYF
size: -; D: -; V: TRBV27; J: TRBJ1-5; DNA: TGTGCCAGCAGTTTATTTTCCCCAGACCCGGGGGGCAATCAGCCCCAGCATTTT; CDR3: CASSLFSPDPGGNQPQHF
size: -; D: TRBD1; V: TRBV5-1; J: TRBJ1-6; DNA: TGCGCCAGCAGCTTCGGGACAGGGGAAAAGTCACCCCTCCACTTT; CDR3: CASSFGTGEKSPLHF
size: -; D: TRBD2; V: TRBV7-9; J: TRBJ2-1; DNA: TGTGCCAGCAGCTTACTAGCGGGAACGAATGAGCAGTTCTTC; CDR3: CASSLLAGTNEQFF
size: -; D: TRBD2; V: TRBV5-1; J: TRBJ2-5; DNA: TGCGCCAGCAGCTTCTCTGGCGGGAGGTGGGAGACCCAGTACTTC; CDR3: CASSFSGGRWETQYF
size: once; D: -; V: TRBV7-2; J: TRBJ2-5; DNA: TGTGCCAGCAGACCAGACGGGAGAGGAGAGACCCAGTACTTC; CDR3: CASRPDGRGETQYF
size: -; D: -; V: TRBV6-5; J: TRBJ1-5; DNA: TGTGCCAGCAGTTACTCGGGCGATCAGCCCCAGCATTTT; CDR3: CASSYSGDQPQHF
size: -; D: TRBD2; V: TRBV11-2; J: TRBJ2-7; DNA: TGTGCCAGCAGCCTAGGGACTAGCGGTCCCTACGAGCAGTACTTC; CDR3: CASSLGTSGPYEQYF
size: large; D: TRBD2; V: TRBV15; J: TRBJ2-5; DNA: TGTGCCACCAGCGGAATAGCGGGGGAGACCCAGTACTTC; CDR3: CATSGIAGETQYF
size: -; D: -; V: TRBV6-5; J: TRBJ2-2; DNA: TGTGCCAGCAGCCCTACAGGGTTCTTCACCGGGGAGCTGTTTTTT; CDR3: CASSPTGFFTGELFF
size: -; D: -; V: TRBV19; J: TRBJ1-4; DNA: TGTGCCAGTAGTAGTTTCGGCGGGGGCGCTTATGAAAAACTGTTTTTT; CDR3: CASSSFGGGAYEKLFF
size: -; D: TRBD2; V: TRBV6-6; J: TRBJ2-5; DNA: TGTGCCAGCAGGGGAGCGGGAGGAGTTCGGGAGACCCAGTACTTC; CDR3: CASRGAGGVRETQYF
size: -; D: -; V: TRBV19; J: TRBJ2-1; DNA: TGTGCCAGTAGTATAGATACCGCGGGTAGGGGCGAGTTCTTC; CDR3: CASSIDTAGRGEFF
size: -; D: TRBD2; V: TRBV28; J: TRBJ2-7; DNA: TGTGCCAGCGCCCGCCCGGGGGGAACCTACGAGCAGTACTTC; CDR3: CASARPGGTYEQYF
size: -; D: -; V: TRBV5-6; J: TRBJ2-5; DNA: TGTGCCAGCAGCTTCGAGGACAGACAAGAGACCCAGTACTTC; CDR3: CASSFEDRQETQYF
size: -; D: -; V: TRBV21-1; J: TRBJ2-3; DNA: TGTGCCAGCAGCAAATCAACAGATACGCAGTATTTT; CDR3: CASSKSTDTQYF
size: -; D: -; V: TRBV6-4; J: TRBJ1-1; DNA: TGTGCCAGCAGTGACTCCCCTGAAGCTTTCTTT; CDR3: CASSDSPEAFF
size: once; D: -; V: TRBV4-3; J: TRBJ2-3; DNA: TGCGCCAGCAGCCAGTTGGGCCGGAGCACAGATACGCAGTATTTT; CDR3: CASSQLGRSTDTQYF
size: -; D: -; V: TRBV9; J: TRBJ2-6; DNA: TGTGCCAGCAGCGTAGCCTGGGCCAACGTCCTGACTTTC; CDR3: CASSVAWANVLTF
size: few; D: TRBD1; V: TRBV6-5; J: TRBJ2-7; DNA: TGTGCCAGCACCCCAGGGGGCAAGAACGAGCAGTACTTC; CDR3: CASTPGGKNEQYF
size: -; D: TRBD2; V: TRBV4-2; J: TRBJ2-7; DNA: TGTGCCAGCAGCGAATCGGCGGGAGAATCCCTCGAGCAGTACTTC; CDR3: CASSESAGESLEQYF
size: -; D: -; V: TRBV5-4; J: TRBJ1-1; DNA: TGTGCCAGCAGCGTACCCCGCGCTAACACTGAAGCTTTCTTT; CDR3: CASSVPRANTEAFF
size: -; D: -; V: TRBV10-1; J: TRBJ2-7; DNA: TGCGCCAGCAGTGCCCCCTGGGGGCGCCACGAGCAGTACTTC; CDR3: CASSAPWGRHEQYF
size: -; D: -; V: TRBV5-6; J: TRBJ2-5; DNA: TGTGCCAGCAGCCCAGAGACAGTACAAGAGACCCAGTACTTC; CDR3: CASSPETVQETQYF
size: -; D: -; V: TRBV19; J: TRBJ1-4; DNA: TGTGCCACCTCCAACACTGCAACTAATGAAAAACTGTTTTTT; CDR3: CATSNTATNEKLFF
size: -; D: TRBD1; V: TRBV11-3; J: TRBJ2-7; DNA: TGTGCCAGCAGCTTAGAGGGGACAGGAGCCTACGAGCAGTACTTC; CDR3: CASSLEGTGAYEQYF
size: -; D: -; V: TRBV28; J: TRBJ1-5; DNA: TGTGCCAGCAGTTTATACGGGATAGCCCAGCATTTT; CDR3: CASSLYGIAQHF
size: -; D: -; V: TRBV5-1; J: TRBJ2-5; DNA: TGCGCCAGCACCCCGACAGTTGGAGGTGGAGAGACCCAGTACTTC; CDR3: CASTPTVGGGETQYF
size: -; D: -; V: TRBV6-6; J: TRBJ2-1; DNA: TGTGCCAGCAGTTCCCCAGGGGCCCATCACAATGAGCAGTTCTTC; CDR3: CASSSPGAHHNEQFF
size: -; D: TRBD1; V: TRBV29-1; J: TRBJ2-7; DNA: TGCAGCGTTCCAGGGGGACAAGGTTCCTACGAGCAGTACTTC; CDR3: CSVPGGQGSYEQYF
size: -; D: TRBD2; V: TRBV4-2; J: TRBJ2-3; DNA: TGTGCCAGCAGCCCACTAGCGGGAGCCACAGATACGCAGTATTTT; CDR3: CASSPLAGATDTQYF
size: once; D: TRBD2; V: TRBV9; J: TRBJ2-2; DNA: TGTGCCAGCAGCCCCCGGGGGAGGGGTTGGGACGGGGAGCTGTTTTTT; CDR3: CASSPRGRGWDGELFF
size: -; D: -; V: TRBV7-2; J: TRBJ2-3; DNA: TGTGCCAGCAGCTACCCCCCCTCTCCTAGCACAGATACGCAGTATTTT; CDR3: CASSYPPSPSTDTQYF
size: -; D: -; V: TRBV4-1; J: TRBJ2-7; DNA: TGCGCCAGCAGCCACCCCCCATACGAGCAGTACTTC; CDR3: CASSHPPYEQYF
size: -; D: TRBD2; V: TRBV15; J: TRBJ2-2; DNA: TGTGCCACCAGCAGAGGACTAGCGGAAAACACCGGGGAGCTGTTTTTT; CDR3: CATSRGLAENTGELFF
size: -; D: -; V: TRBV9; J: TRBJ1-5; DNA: TGTGCCAGCAGTAAAGGAAGAGGGGTCAATCAGCCCCAGCATTTT; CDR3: CASSKGRGVNQPQHF
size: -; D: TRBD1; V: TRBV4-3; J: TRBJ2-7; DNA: TGCGCCAGCAGCCAAGACCCGAATCACAGGGGAAATCTCTCCTACGAGCAGTACTTC; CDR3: CASSQDPNHRGNLSYEQYF
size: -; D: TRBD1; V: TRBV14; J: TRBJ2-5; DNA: TGTGCCAGCGAGGGGACAGGGTCTAAGACCCAGTACTTC; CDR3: CASEGTGSKTQYF
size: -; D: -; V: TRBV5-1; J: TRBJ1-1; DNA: TGCGCCAGCAGCCCCGACCTGAACACTGAAGCTTTCTTT; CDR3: CASSPDLNTEAFF
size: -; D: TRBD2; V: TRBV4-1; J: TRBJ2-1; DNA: TGCGCCAGCAGCCAAGTACTAGCGGAGAACAATGAGCAGTTCTTC; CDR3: CASSQVLAENNEQFF
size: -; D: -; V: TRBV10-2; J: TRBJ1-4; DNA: TGCGCCAGCAGTGACTTTCTGGGTAATGAAAAACTGTTTTTT; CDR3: CASSDFLGNEKLFF
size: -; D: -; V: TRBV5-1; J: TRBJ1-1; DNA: TGCGCCAGCAGCTTGGTTGGCAGGTTGAACACTGAAGCTTTCTTT; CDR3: CASSLVGRLNTEAFF
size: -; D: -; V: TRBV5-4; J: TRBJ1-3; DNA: TGTGCCAGCAGCTTTAAGGGATGGTCAGATTCTGGAAACACCATATATTTT; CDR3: CASSFKGWSDSGNTIYF
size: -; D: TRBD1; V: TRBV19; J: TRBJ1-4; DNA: TGTGCCAGTAATACAGGGGGCAATAATGAAAAACTGTTTTTT; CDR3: CASNTGGNNEKLFF
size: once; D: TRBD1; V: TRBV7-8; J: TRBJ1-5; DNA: TGTGCCAGCAGCTCGGGACAGGGGGGCAATCAGCCCCAGCATTTT; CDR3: CASSSGQGGNQPQHF